This entry is about one TCR beta chain. Other DNA sequences in the same sample also yield this CDR3. The entry originates in a study of shared clonotypes between healthy human individuals. Profiled with immunoSEQ multiplex PCR; TCRdb holds only in-frame clones, not every one. Here the sample spans more than 550,000 clones, 55% to 80% being singletons. Germline V gene data show CDR1 as MNHEY and CDR2 as SMNVEV (reference sequence). This CDR3 contains 15 residues. V lost 3 bases to trimming and J lost 0 bases, with 6 bases between them. This clonotype was obtained from a woman aged 25 to 39 in good health. The source material was memory CD4+ T cells sorted from blood. Regarding subset: CD45RA-negative fraction. This chain connects TRBV27 to TRBJ2-6; no definite D call. The CDR3 sequence is CASSFWNSGANVLTF. The CDR3 bases are TGTGCCAGCAGTTTCTGGAACTCTGGGGCCAACGTCCTGACTTTC.